The clone carrying this T cell receptor beta chain was observed a single time. Its target is unknown. The CDR3 runs to 14 residues. Germline values: CDR1 DFQATT, CDR2 SNEGSKA (reference sequence). V lost 2 bases and J lost 0, with 8 bases in between. These data are taken from a study of T-cell reconstitution after alpha-beta-depleted transplantation in children. Study-level points and caveats: Alpha-beta T cells about two months after transplant reportedly derived from several hundred expanded graft clones. Surviving recipient cells, namely T cells and thymic progenitors, were the source of high day-60 TCRbeta diversity in some patients.

During its preparation, the TCRbeta library received unique molecular identifiers. Each CDR3 protein is one row after TCRdb ran MiXCR on the PCR reads. The sample has 200,000 to 250,000 distinct CDR3 sequences; around 9.9% are singletons. This specimen consisted of PBMCs, obtained before TCRalphabeta/CD19-depleted stem cell transplant. The chain uses TRBV20-1 and TRBJ2-4; D is perhaps TRBD1 (5 bases). This clonotype was sampled from a child younger than two with acute myeloid leukemia, due to receive a stem cell transplant. The DNA of the CDR3 is TGCAGTGCTAGAAGACAGTTAGCCAAAAACATTCAGTACTTC. Translation gives CSARRQLAKNIQYF.